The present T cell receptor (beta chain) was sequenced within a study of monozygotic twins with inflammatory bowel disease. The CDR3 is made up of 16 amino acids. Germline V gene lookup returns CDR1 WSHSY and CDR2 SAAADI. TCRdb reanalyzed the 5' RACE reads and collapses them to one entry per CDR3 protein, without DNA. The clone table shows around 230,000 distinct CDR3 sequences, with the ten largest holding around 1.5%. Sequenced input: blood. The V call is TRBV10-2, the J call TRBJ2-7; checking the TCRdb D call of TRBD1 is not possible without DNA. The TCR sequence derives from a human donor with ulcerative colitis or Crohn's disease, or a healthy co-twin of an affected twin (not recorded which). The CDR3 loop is CASSDPGQGASYEQYF.